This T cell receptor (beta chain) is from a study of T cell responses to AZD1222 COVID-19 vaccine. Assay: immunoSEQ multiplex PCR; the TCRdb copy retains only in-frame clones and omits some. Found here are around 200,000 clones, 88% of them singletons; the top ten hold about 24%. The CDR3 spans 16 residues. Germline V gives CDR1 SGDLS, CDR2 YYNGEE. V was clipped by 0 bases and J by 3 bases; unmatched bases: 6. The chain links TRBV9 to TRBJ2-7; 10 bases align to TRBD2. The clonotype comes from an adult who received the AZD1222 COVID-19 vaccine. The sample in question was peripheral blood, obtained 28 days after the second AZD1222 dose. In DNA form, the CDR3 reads TGTGCCAGCAGCGTAGGTAGGCTAGCGGGGGTCTACGAGCAGTACTTC. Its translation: CASSVGRLAGVYEQYF.